The source of this T cell receptor (beta chain) is a study of memory CD8 T cells in hepatitis C reinfection. Assay: immunoSEQ multiplex PCR; the TCRdb copy retains only in-frame clones and omits some. This table holds more than 35,000 clones, more than 75% found once. Germline loops: CDR1 PRHDT, CDR2 FYEKMQ (reference sequence). The CDR3 extends over 12 amino acids. Remarks on this clone: At one boundary the junction diverges from the germline segment, which might be a read error.

As for time point: peak reinfection, 3 to 8 weeks after reinfection detection. Sorted cells were sequenced directly ex vivo without any in vitro expansion. This clonotype originated in a man younger than 35 with hepatitis C virus infection. The sequencing sample was made of naive CD8+ T cells sorted from blood. The chain carries TRBV13 and TRBJ2-3; D is perhaps TRBD2 (6 bases). The CDR3: CASSLPGDTEYF. The CDR3 nucleotides read TGTGCCAGCAGCCTCCCGGGGGATACGGAGTATTTT.